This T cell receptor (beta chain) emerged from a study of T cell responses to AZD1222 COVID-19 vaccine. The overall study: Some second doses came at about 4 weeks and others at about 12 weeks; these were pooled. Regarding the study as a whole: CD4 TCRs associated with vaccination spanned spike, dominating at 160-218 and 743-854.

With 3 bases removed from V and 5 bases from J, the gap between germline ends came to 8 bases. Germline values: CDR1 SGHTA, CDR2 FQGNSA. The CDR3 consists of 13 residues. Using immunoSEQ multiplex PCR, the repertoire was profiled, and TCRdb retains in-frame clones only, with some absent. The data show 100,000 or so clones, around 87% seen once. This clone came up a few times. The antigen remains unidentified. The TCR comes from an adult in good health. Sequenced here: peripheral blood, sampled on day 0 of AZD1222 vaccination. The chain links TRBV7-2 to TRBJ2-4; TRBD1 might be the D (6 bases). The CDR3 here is CASSFRTENIQYF. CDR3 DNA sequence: TGTGCCAGCAGCTTCCGGACAGAAAACATTCAGTACTTC.